The rows below give T cell receptor beta chains drawn from one sample of a study of T cell clones after liver transplantation. TCRdb's copy holds only in-frame clones and misses some; the assay was immunoSEQ multiplex PCR. This table holds 68,000 or so clones, over 90% found once. The sample was CD4+ T cells from blood, taken 25 months after liver transplant. The source of these receptors is a human patient who received a liver transplant. The graft donor may have contributed some T cells. Both conserved end residues are part of each CDR3. A D gene is named only where the DNA matches it firmly. Size values are once, few and many counts, or a class for expanded clones, and some rows have none.

V gene	clone size	D gene	J gene	CDR3 DNA	CDR3 protein
TRBV6-1	.	.	TRBJ2-7	TGTGCCAGCAGTGAAGCTAGTGAGCCGGGCGAGCAGTACTTC	CASSEASEPGEQYF
TRBV4-3	.	TRBD1	TRBJ1-4	TGCGCCAGCAGCCAAGAGTTTAGACAGGGAGGCGAAAAACTGTTTTTT	CASSQEFRQGGEKLFF
TRBV7-8	.	.	TRBJ1-1	TGTGCCAGCAGCTCCCGTCAGGGGATGAACACTGAAGCTTTCTTT	CASSSRQGMNTEAFF
TRBV6-1	.	.	TRBJ1-4	TGTGCCAGCAGTGAAGCCAATAATGAAAAACTGTTTTTT	CASSEANNEKLFF
TRBV2	.	.	TRBJ2-5	TGTGCCAGCAGCCTGGAGGGGTCAGAGACCCAGTACTTC	CASSLEGSETQYF
TRBV28	.	.	TRBJ1-3	TGTGCCAGTCACCGAGCACCCTCTGGAAACACCATATATTTT	CASHRAPSGNTIYF
TRBV15	.	TRBD1	TRBJ2-2	TGTGCCACCAGCAGAGATCGGACAGGGAACACCGGGGAGCTGTTTTTT	CATSRDRTGNTGELFF
TRBV7-2	.	.	TRBJ1-2	TGTGCCAGCAGCTTAGTACCGGGATTGGGTGGCTACACCTTC	CASSLVPGLGGYTF
TRBV5-1	.	.	TRBJ2-1	TGCGCCAGCAGGCTCTCCCTAGGTGATGAGCAGTTCTTC	CASRLSLGDEQFF
TRBV5-5	.	.	TRBJ2-7	TGTGCCAGCAGCTTGGAACCCCAGGGGCCCGGCTACGAGCAGTACTTC	CASSLEPQGPGYEQYF
TRBV6-1	.	TRBD1	TRBJ2-7	TGTGCCAGCATGTCGGGACAGGGGGTCGAGCAGTACTTC	CASMSGQGVEQYF
TRBV6-5	once	.	TRBJ2-3	TGTGCCAGCCGAGCTAGCATCACAGATACGCAGTATTTT	CASRASITDTQYF
TRBV2	.	.	TRBJ2-7	TGTGCCAGCAGGGGGGACGTCTACGAGCAGTACTTC	CASRGDVYEQYF
TRBV7-2	.	.	TRBJ1-1	TGTGCCAGCAGCTTATCCAGGGATATCACTGAAGCTTTCTTT	CASSLSRDITEAFF
TRBV10-3	.	TRBD1	TRBJ2-7	TGTGCCACAGGGGGTCTATACGAGCAGTACTTC	CATGGLYEQYF
TRBV5-6	.	.	TRBJ1-5	TGTGCCAGCAGCTTGGGGAGTCAGGGGACGTATCAGCCCCAGCATTTT	CASSLGSQGTYQPQHF
TRBV18	.	.	TRBJ2-1	TGTGCCAGCTCACTCCCCCGGGATTACTACAATGAGCAGTTCTTC	CASSLPRDYYNEQFF
TRBV5-1	once	.	TRBJ2-2	TGCGCCAGCAGCTTGGGGTCCTTCACCGGGGAGCTGTTTTTT	CASSLGSFTGELFF
TRBV10-3	few	.	TRBJ1-5	TGTGCCATCAGGGACACGTTGAATCAGCCCCAGCATTTT	CAIRDTLNQPQHF
TRBV7-6	few	TRBD1	TRBJ1-2	TGTGCCAGCAGCCGGGGACAGTTTGGGGGCTACACCTTC	CASSRGQFGGYTF
TRBV5-8	.	.	TRBJ1-2	TGTGCCAGCAGCCGGCTCGATCCGGGTGGCTACACCTTC	CASSRLDPGGYTF
TRBV21-1	.	.	TRBJ2-7	TGTGCCAGCAGCTTCCCACAGGGAGACAACGAGCAGTACTTC	CASSFPQGDNEQYF
TRBV5-4	.	.	TRBJ1-1	TGTGCCAGCAGCTTGCTAGAGGACACTGAAGCTTTCTTT	CASSLLEDTEAFF
TRBV30	.	.	TRBJ2-2	TGTGCCTGGAGTGTAGCTGGGTGGAGCGGGGAGCTGTTTTTT	CAWSVAGWSGELFF
TRBV6-6	once	.	TRBJ1-1	TGTGCCACCTATCAAGAGTCGAACACTGAAGCTTTCTTT	CATYQESNTEAFF
TRBV14	.	.	TRBJ2-7	TGTGCCAGCAGCCAAGACAGGGCCGGCGAGCAGTACTTC	CASSQDRAGEQYF
TRBV19	.	.	TRBJ1-2	TGTGCCAGTAGTATCCCCGGGGCAAGCTATGGCTACACCTTC	CASSIPGASYGYTF
TRBV5-1	.	TRBD2	TRBJ2-7	TGCGCCAGCAGCTCCCTTGGGACTAGCGGGAGAAACGAGCAGTACTTC	CASSSLGTSGRNEQYF
TRBV4-2	.	TRBD2	TRBJ2-7	TGTGCCAGCGCCTCACTAGGCGGGGGAAATAACGAGCAGTACTTC	CASASLGGGNNEQYF
TRBV18	.	.	TRBJ2-7	TGTGCCAGCTCACCACCAAATCCCGAGAGCTCCTACGAGCAGTACTTC	CASSPPNPESSYEQYF
TRBV9	.	.	TRBJ1-5	TGTGCCAGCAGCGGTGACCAAGGACAGCATTTT	CASSGDQGQHF
TRBV21-1	.	.	TRBJ2-7	TGTGCCAGCAGCAGCCCCCCTGGACAGGGGTACTCCTACGAGCAGTACTTC	CASSSPPGQGYSYEQYF
TRBV6-6	.	.	TRBJ2-4	TGTGCCAGCAGCCGGGAAAACATTCAGTACTTC	CASSRENIQYF
TRBV19	.	TRBD1	TRBJ2-5	TGTGCCAGTAGGGACAGGGGTCCAGAGACCCAGTACTTC	CASRDRGPETQYF
TRBV7-3	.	TRBD2	TRBJ2-3	TGTGCCAGCAGCTTAACTAGCGGGAGAACAGATACGCAGTATTTT	CASSLTSGRTDTQYF
TRBV25-1	.	.	TRBJ2-5	TGTGCCAGCCGGGGGGCTTTTGAGACCCAGTACTTC	CASRGAFETQYF
TRBV7-2	once	.	TRBJ1-2	TGTGCCAGCAGCTTGGGCACAAACTATGGCTACACCTTC	CASSLGTNYGYTF
TRBV7-2	.	.	TRBJ1-2	TGTGCCAGCAGTCGACCGACAGGAGGCTACACCTTC	CASSRPTGGYTF
TRBV19	once	TRBD2	TRBJ2-1	TGTGCCAGTAGAATTGGGAGGGAGGGCAATGAGCAGTTCTTC	CASRIGREGNEQFF
TRBV18	.	.	TRBJ1-5	TGTGCCAGCTCGCGATCCAGGGAGCCCCAGCATTTT	CASSRSREPQHF
TRBV6-1	.	.	TRBJ1-1	TGTGCCAGCAGTGAAGCGAGGAGGTTTACTGAAGCTTTCTTT	CASSEARRFTEAFF
TRBV11-2	.	.	TRBJ2-2	TGTGCCAGCAGCCAACTCATGGGAGCAACCGGGGAGCTGTTTTTT	CASSQLMGATGELFF
TRBV2	.	.	TRBJ2-7	TGTGCCAGCACGGGGGACCGAACCTACGAGCAGTACTTC	CASTGDRTYEQYF
TRBV4-2	.	TRBD1	TRBJ2-1	TGTGCCAGCAGCCTGGGACAGGGAGATGAGCAGTTCTTC	CASSLGQGDEQFF
TRBV7-2	.	.	TRBJ2-2	TGTGCCAGCAGCTTCTCCCCGTCGAACACCGGGGAGCTGTTTTTT	CASSFSPSNTGELFF
TRBV7-3	.	.	TRBJ2-3	TGTGCCAGCAGCTTATCTGGGACGAGCACAGATACGCAGTATTTT	CASSLSGTSTDTQYF
TRBV11-3	.	TRBD2	TRBJ2-7	TGTGCCAGCAGCTTCGGAGGACTAGCGGGAGGATTACCCTACGAGCAGTACTTC	CASSFGGLAGGLPYEQYF
TRBV11-2	.	.	TRBJ2-1	TGTGCCAGCAGCTTACCCTGGTCGAGTTCCTACAATGAGCAGTTCTTC	CASSLPWSSSYNEQFF
TRBV5-6	.	TRBD2	TRBJ2-3	TGTGCCAGCAGCTCTGTAGGGGACCGACTAGCGCCTAGCACAGATACGCAGTATTTT	CASSSVGDRLAPSTDTQYF
TRBV28	.	.	TRBJ2-2	TGTGCCAGCAGTTTACCCGGGGAGCTGTTTTTT	CASSLPGELFF
TRBV19	.	.	TRBJ2-3	TGTGCCAGTAGGGTCACAGATACGCAGTATTTT	CASRVTDTQYF